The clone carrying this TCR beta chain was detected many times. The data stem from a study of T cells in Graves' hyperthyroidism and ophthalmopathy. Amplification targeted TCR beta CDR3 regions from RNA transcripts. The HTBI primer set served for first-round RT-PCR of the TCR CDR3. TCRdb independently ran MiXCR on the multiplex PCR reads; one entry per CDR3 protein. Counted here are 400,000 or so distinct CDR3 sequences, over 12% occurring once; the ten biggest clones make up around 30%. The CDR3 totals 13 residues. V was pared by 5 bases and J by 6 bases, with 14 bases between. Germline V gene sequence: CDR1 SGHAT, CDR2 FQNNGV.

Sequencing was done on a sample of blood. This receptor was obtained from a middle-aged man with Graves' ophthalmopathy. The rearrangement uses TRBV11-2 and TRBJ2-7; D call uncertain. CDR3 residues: CASSPSGPGEQYF. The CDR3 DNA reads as TGTGCCAGCAGCCCATCGGGCCCCGGCGAGCAGTACTTC.